The clone carrying this TCR beta chain showed up just a few times. The antigen is not known. The sample comes from a study of regulatory T cells in long-lasting Graves disease. General observations from the study: Under persistent disease, TRBV28, TRBJ1-2 and TRBJ2-5 were used preferentially.

Arm-PCR of CDR3 regions and iRepertoire HTBI primers were the basis on which TCR beta libraries were built. Under the authors' procedure: Segment identification across samples yielded 62 TRBV and fewer than 15 TRBJ segments. Each CDR3 protein is one row after TCRdb ran MiXCR on the multiplex PCR reads. TCRdb, not the original authors, processed these V and J calls. The sample consists of 600,000 to 800,000 distinct CDR3 sequences, 25% to 35% of them appearing once. Time point: persistent/refractory GD, antithyroid drugs over 5 years with positive TRAb. The TCR library was prepared using RNA isolated from PBMCs. Graves' disease diagnosis relied on American Thyroid Association guidelines. Roughly 9.2-milliliter peripheral blood samples went into EDTA tubes. Germline V lookup: CDR1 SNHLY, CDR2 FYNNEI. CDR3 length: 14 residues. The germline V and J ends were trimmed by 5 bases and 5 bases, with 13 bases remaining between them.

The gene calls are TRBV2 and TRBJ1-5; the D gene is possibly TRBD1 (6 bases). This TCR derives from a female donor with Graves disease. Sequences were derived from peripheral blood mononuclear cells (PBMCs), sampled when the disease was refractory, from a patient treated with antithyroid drugs. This CDR3 reads CASSHPTGYQPQHF. CDR3 nucleotides: TGTGCCAGCAGTCACCCGACAGGATATCAGCCCCAGCATTTT.